This T cell receptor beta chain was observed in a study of early T cells in non-severe SARS-CoV-2 infection. At the level of the study: Sequencing was performed on bulk RNA from unsorted whole blood, leaving chains unpaired.

Unique molecular identifiers were affixed to single, distinct cDNA molecules. TCRdb re-called the 5' RACE reads through MiXCR, storing one row per CDR3 protein. The sample has fewer than 130,000 distinct CDR3 sequences; roughly 13% are singletons. This clonotype was seen a few times. Its target is not known. Overall study results and limits: There was a bias toward anti-spike CD8 responses in VDJdb matching, which missed private and CD4 specificities.

The CDR3 is 16 residues long. Germline values: CDR1 SGDLS, CDR2 YYNGEE. The V and J ends lost 5 bases and 7 bases, in that order; junction bases with no gene match: 10. The sequence was collected from an adult who was a healthcare worker with PCR-confirmed SARS-CoV-2 infection or an uninfected control (not recorded which). The rearrangement links TRBV9 to TRBJ1-6; TRBD1 matches 9 bases. The sample in question was whole blood, obtained at baseline. DNA for the CDR3: TGTGCCAGCAGTCGACAGGGGGAACGTGTCAATTCACCCCTCCACTTT. Protein sequence: CASSRQGERVNSPLHF.